This T cell receptor beta chain was captured by sequencing in a study of Ad26.COV2.S vaccination and SARS-CoV-2 variants (dated by TCRdb to 2020 to 2023). Background for the entire study: Donors in the vaccine arm were drawn from COV1001, a phase I-IIa trial of Ad26.COV2.S in healthy adults that was multicentre, randomized, double-blind and placebo-controlled. Ad26.COV2.S was administered intramuscularly at a dose of 5x10^10 or 1x10^11 viral particles, either as one shot or as two shots given 56 days apart. A total of about 30 samples were included in the TCR-sequenced set, comprising approximately 20 Ad26.COV2.S vaccine recipients, 5 placebo recipients and 8 SARS-CoV-2 convalescent individuals. TCRbeta repertoire sequencing was used to assess the specificity and breadth of SARS-CoV-2-reactive T cell receptors after Ad26.COV2.S vaccination. Throughout the experiments and outcome assessment, investigators stayed blinded to trial group allocation. Trial participants were randomized into five groups of five: low-dose or high-dose Ad26.COV2.S given once or twice, or placebo on both occasions.

The immunoSEQ Assay was used to sequence TCRbeta CDR3 regions. After extraction, genomic DNA underwent amplification by bias-controlled multiplex PCR, followed by high-throughput sequencing. As for how the authors treated the data: Collapsing and filtering of sequences were performed to quantify the absolute abundance of each unique TCRbeta CDR3 region. T cell fraction was estimated by normalizing TCRbeta template counts to usable DNA, with usable DNA measured through amplification of reference genes found in all nucleated cells. Repertoire TCRs were annotated as SARS-CoV-2-specific by exact matching of V gene, CDR3 amino acid sequence and J gene to a known reactive TCR set. The reference SARS-CoV-2 TCR set was derived from MIRA and filtered for enrichment in COVID-19-positive ImmuneCODE repertoires, a step that removed public or cross-reactive TCRs. Using the MIRA antigens, annotated TCRs were further analysed by specific ORF or by position within an ORF. Depth was the summed frequency of annotated unique rearrangements, while breadth was defined as annotated unique rearrangements over total unique productive rearrangements. Two-sided Wilcoxon rank-sum tests were used to compare TCR breadth between groups. TCRdb limited this immuneACCESS table to in-frame rearrangements with V and J called. A share of clones is missing; checked studies link under half to unresolved V genes, and the rest is unexplained. V, J and clone size derive from that table, while D and trimming were established from the DNA sequence. Present in this sample are hundreds of thousands of clones, 83% of which were seen just once. The top ten clonotypes cover about 7.4% of the sample.

As regards this clone: It has no known antigen specificity. It has no much larger one-base neighbor in the sample; base qualities were not kept.

What the treatment or condition label conveys for this sample: over 15 received Ad26.COV2.S at low or high dose, single or two shots; about 5 received placebo; per-sample allocation not given. Repertoires of vaccine and placebo recipients were sequenced from samples collected on day 63 after the first injection. Cohort 1b enrolled about two dozen adults aged 18-55 years at a single site in Boston, USA, between 29 July and 7 August 2020. Ad26.COV2.S consisted of a replication-incompetent adenovirus type 26 vector by which a prefusion-stabilized SARS-CoV-2 spike protein from the original Wuhan strain was expressed. Study-wide findings and limitations: Non-spike TCR breadth was comparable between vaccine and placebo recipients, consistent with the vaccine containing only spike. Substantial breadth of spike-specific CD8+ and CD4+ T cell responses was reported after vaccination. The study was not powered for comparison of responses between vaccine doses or regimens. It was noted by the authors that total T cell responses may have been underestimated by the TCR breadth and depth analyses. Compared with placebo recipients, Ad26.COV2.S recipients showed higher spike-specific TCR breadth (P = 0.0014).

At the junction V is shortened by 4 bases and J by 8 bases, with 12 bases in between. The CDR3 goes from the cysteine to the phenylalanine over 14 residues. Just CDR3 DNA is preserved here, 42 bases in frame from base 1. Per the germline V gene, WSHSY is the CDR1 and SAAADI is the CDR2. This chain joins TRBV10-2 to TRBJ1-6, with the D gene not clear enough to name. This material consisted of peripheral blood, taken in a trial of Ad26.COV2.S vaccine versus placebo. The source of this sequence is a person aged 18-65 years who received the Ad26.COV2.S COVID-19 vaccine or a placebo. The CDR3 is CASSVLSGDSPLHF. The DNA reads TGCGCCAGCAGTGTGCTCTCGGGAGATTCACCCCTCCACTTT.